The 30 T cell receptor beta chains below come from one sample, sequenced in a study of shared clonotypes between healthy human individuals. CD45RO-negative CD8 cells positively selected for CCR7 made up the naive population, which excluded terminally differentiated effector memory CD45RA+ cells. Produced via immunoSEQ multiplex PCR; TCRdb's table is partial and in-frame only. The top ten hold approximately 1.6% of the sample, which has around 1.9 million clones, just under 95% seen once. Sequenced sample: naive CD8+ T cells from PBMCs. All receptors come from a man between 18 and 29 years old in good health. Some clones in this sample may be carry-over from other donors' samples.

The chain is built from TRBV29-1 and TRBJ2-7; D unresolved. V was trimmed by 1 base and J by 7 bases, leaving 17 bases between them. The CDR3 is 14 residues long. Germline V gene lookup returns CDR1 SQVTM and CDR2 ANQGSEA. CDR3 nucleotides: TGCAGCGTTGAAGTTTCCGAAGGGTTTCGGGAGCAGTACTTC. Amino acid sequence: CSVEVSEGFREQYF.

The chain uses TRBV6-5 and TRBJ2-7, with a possible D match to TRBD2 (5 bases). The CDR3 contains 12 residues. CDR1 and CDR2 from the germline V gene are MNHEY and SVGAGI. V dropped 4 bases and J dropped 4 bases, with 8 bases sitting between them. The chain's CDR3 is CASSSRGYEQYF. DNA of the CDR3: TGTGCCAGCAGTTCCCGGGGATACGAGCAGTACTTC.

This clone has a handful of counts. V is TRBV11-2 and J is TRBJ1-4, with D hard to call. Trimming pared 5 bases from V and 0 bases from J, leaving 13 bases between. This CDR3 is built from 16 residues. Germline V gives CDR1 SGHAT, CDR2 FQNNGV. The CDR3 sequence: CASSPSRPSTNEKLFF. The CDR3 coding sequence is TGTGCCAGCAGCCCAAGCCGGCCCTCAACTAATGAAAAACTGTTTTTT.

V gene TRBV11-2 combines with J gene TRBJ2-1; 11 nucleotides align to TRBD2. The CDR3 covers 17 residues. Germline V lookup: CDR1 SGHAT, CDR2 FQNNGV. After removal of 0 bases from V and 8 bases from J, the junction contained 9 bases not matched to a gene. The CDR3: CASSLDQLAGGFDEQFF. In DNA form, the CDR3 reads TGTGCCAGCAGCTTAGATCAGCTAGCGGGAGGTTTCGATGAGCAGTTCTTC.

The J gene is TRBJ2-5, the V gene TRBV28; 8 bases fit TRBD1. V shed 8 bases, J shed 5 bases, and the junction held 10 bases outside the gene matches. The CDR3 sequence is 14 residues long. Germline V gene sequence: CDR1 MDHEN, CDR2 SYDVKM. CDR3 DNA sequence: TGTGCCAGCCGGGACAGGCCCCAAAGGGAGACCCAGTACTTC. It specifies CASRDRPQRETQYF.

This clone appeared once. The chain's CDR3 is CASSEDTRHRGANQPQHF. In DNA form, the CDR3 reads TGTGCCAGCAGTGAAGACACTCGGCACAGAGGGGCCAATCAGCCCCAGCATTTT. This chain joins TRBV6-1 and TRBJ1-5; D may be TRBD1 (5 bases). V was clipped by 1 base and J by 3 bases, with 19 bases between them. Germline V gene data show CDR1 as MNHNS and CDR2 as SASEGT. This CDR3 has 18 amino acids.

J is TRBJ2-2 and V is TRBV5-6, with 13 bases lining up with TRBD2. The V segment lost 4 bases and the J segment 6 bases; nucleotides outside the gene matches: 9. This CDR3 region has 17 residues. Per the germline V gene, CDR1 is SGHDT and CDR2 is YYEEEE. CDR3 sequence (DNA): TGTGCCAGCAGCGTGATCCCGGGACTAGCGGGACCCGGGGAGCTGTTTTTT. This codes for CASSVIPGLAGPGELFF.

J is TRBJ2-3 and V is TRBV4-1, with D unresolved. Germline V gene sequence: CDR1 MGHRA, CDR2 YSYEKL. The CDR3 is 15 residues long. Trimming cost V 3 bases and J 2 bases, with 12 bases left between them. CDR3 in amino acids: CASSQNWIVTDTQYF. Written as DNA, the CDR3 is TGCGCCAGCAGCCAGAACTGGATCGTCACAGATACGCAGTATTTT.

The rearrangement uses TRBV9 and TRBJ2-3; 15 bases line up with TRBD2. CDR3 length: 18 amino acids. V dropped 4 bases and J dropped 2; count of bases not matched to a gene: 8. Per the germline V gene, CDR1 is SGDLS and CDR2 is YYNGEE. The CDR3: CASSPRTSGRVNTDTQYF. Written as DNA, the CDR3 is TGTGCCAGCAGCCCGAGGACTAGCGGGAGGGTTAACACAGATACGCAGTATTTT.

The rearrangement uses TRBV6-1 and TRBJ2-1, with D unclear. Germline-derived CDR1 and CDR2 are MNHNS and SASEGT. The V and J ends lost 0 bases and 0 bases respectively, with 12 bases between them. The CDR3 is 17 residues long. CDR3 region: CASSEARLASSYNEQFF. In DNA form, the CDR3 reads TGTGCCAGCAGTGAAGCCCGACTTGCCAGCTCCTACAATGAGCAGTTCTTC.

The chain has TRBV29-1 and TRBJ2-1; D possibly matches TRBD1 or TRBD2 (5 bases each). CDR1 is SQVTM and CDR2 is ANQGSEA in the germline V gene. CDR3 size: 14 residues. Trimming took 2 bases from V and 9 from J, leaving 17 bases between them. CDR3 in DNA: TGCAGCGTTGAAAACAGGACGGGGCCGGGTGAGCAGTTCTTC. Protein: CSVENRTGPGEQFF.

The chain uses TRBV28 and TRBJ2-3; D is uncertain. Germline CDR1 is MDHEN and CDR2 is SYDVKM. V lost 5 bases, J lost 0 bases, and 15 bases lay in between. CDR3 length: 16 amino acids. The CDR3 loop is CASSPWSETSTDTQYF. CDR3 bases: TGTGCCAGCAGTCCCTGGAGCGAAACTAGCACAGATACGCAGTATTTT. The entire variable domain, with the rest obtained from reference TRBV28 and TRBJ2-3, is as follows: DVKVTQSSRYLVKRTGEKVFLECVQDMDHENMFWYRQDPGLGLRLIYFSYDVKMKEKGDIPEGYSVSREKKERFSLILESASTNQTSMYLCASSPWSETSTDTQYFGPGTRLTVL.

The V call is TRBV7-9, the J call TRBJ1-4; the D gene is possibly TRBD1 (6 bases). The CDR3 loop spans 16 amino acids. V lost 4 bases and J lost 8, with 20 bases in between. Germline V CDR1 and CDR2: SEHNR, FQNEAQ (reference sequence). The CDR3 loop reads CASSSSVRGAREKLFF. The CDR3 DNA reads as TGTGCCAGCAGCTCATCGGTTAGGGGGGCGCGGGAAAAACTGTTTTTT.

The chain employs TRBV7-8 and TRBJ1-1, with D tentatively TRBD1 (6 bases). CDR3 size: 15 residues. Germline-derived CDR1 and CDR2 are SGHVS and FQNEAQ. Trimming shortened V by 2 bases and J by 1 base, and 11 bases separated the two germline ends. DNA for the CDR3: TGTGCCAGCAGCTTAACAGGGAGTCAGAACACTGAAGCTTTCTTT. Its protein product is CASSLTGSQNTEAFF.

As regards this clone: This sample includes further DNA sequences coding for the same CDR3. V and J are TRBV28 and TRBJ2-7; D uncertain. V was trimmed by 6 bases and J by 4 bases, leaving 7 bases between them. The germline gives CDR1 MDHEN, CDR2 SYDVKM. The CDR3 totals 11 residues. CDR3 sequence reads: CASSLRYEQYF. The DNA of the CDR3 is TGTGCCAGCAGCCTGAGGTACGAGCAGTACTTC.

The chain uses TRBV6-5 and TRBJ2-7, with 8 bases matching TRBD1. Trimming removed 1 base from V and 7 bases from J; junction bases left unmatched: 6. This CDR3 is 14 amino acids long. Germline lookup yields CDR1 MNHEY and CDR2 SVGAGI. The CDR3 spells CASSYLQGDREQYF. CDR3 DNA sequence: TGTGCCAGCAGTTACTTACAGGGGGACCGGGAGCAGTACTTC.

On this clone: This specimen includes other DNA sequences encoding the same CDR3. V gene TRBV28 combines with J gene TRBJ2-1; 14 bases align to TRBD2. Looked up from germline, CDR1 is MDHEN and CDR2 is SYDVKM. Germline trimming cut 2 bases from V and 7 bases from J; bases unmatched to any gene: 1. The CDR3 runs to 15 residues. CDR3 DNA: TGTGCCAGCAGTTTACGACTAGCGGGAGGGAATGAGCAGTTCTTC. Residues: CASSLRLAGGNEQFF.

The J gene is TRBJ2-7, the V gene TRBV7-9; 8 bases are a match to TRBD2. CDR3 size: 14 residues. Germline V lookup: CDR1 SEHNR, CDR2 FQNEAQ (reference sequence). V was pared by 2 bases and J by 6 bases, with 6 bases of the junction left unmatched. The CDR3 DNA reads TGTGCCAGCAGCTTAACGGGAGGGCCGGGCGAGCAGTACTTC. As protein: CASSLTGGPGEQYF.

This chain uses TRBV9 with TRBJ2-5, with TRBD2 matching 7 bases. With V trimmed by 3 bases and J by 1 base, 6 bases remained unmatched. Germline CDR1 SGDLS, CDR2 YYNGEE. This CDR3 has 15 residues. The CDR3 region is CASSEGRTSQETQYF. The CDR3, as DNA: TGTGCCAGCAGCGAAGGGAGGACTAGCCAAGAGACCCAGTACTTC.

The chain couples TRBV7-9 to TRBJ2-7; 7 bases align to TRBD1. Germline V gives CDR1 SEHNR, CDR2 FQNEAQ (reference sequence). The CDR3 sequence is 14 residues long. The J segment lost 2 bases and the V segment lost 5 bases, leaving 6 bases of the junction unmatched. The DNA of the CDR3 is TGTGCCAGCAGCCCCCCCGACAGGGCCTACGAGCAGTACTTC. It codes for CASSPPDRAYEQYF.

This clone was observed a single time. Written as DNA, the CDR3 is TGTGCCAGCAGTGGGGCCACCCGAGCCGGCACTGAAGCTTTCTTT. It yields the protein CASSGATRAGTEAFF. V is TRBV6-5 and J is TRBJ1-1; perhaps TRBD1 as D (5 bases). Germline V CDR1 and CDR2: MNHEY, SVGAGI. V lost 5 bases and J 4 bases, leaving 17 bases between the germline ends. The CDR3 is 15 residues long.

The chain couples TRBV7-8 to TRBJ2-5; possible D gene TRBD2, 5 bases. The CDR3 has 14 amino acids. CDR1 is SGHVS, CDR2 FQNEAQ, per germline. V lost 6 bases to trimming and J lost 2 bases, with 13 bases between them. CDR3 in DNA: TGTGCCAGCAGTCTAGGACTTATTCAAGAGACCCAGTACTTC. The encoded protein is CASSLGLIQETQYF.

The chain employs TRBV6-1 and TRBJ1-5; 9 bases line up with TRBD1. There are 14 residues in the CDR3. Per the germline V gene, CDR1 is MNHNS and CDR2 is SASEGT. Germline trimming cut 6 bases from V and 5 bases from J; bases unmatched to any gene: 5. This chain's CDR3 is CASRETGGDQPQHF. The CDR3 DNA reads TGTGCCAGCAGGGAAACAGGGGGCGATCAGCCCCAGCATTTT.

The DNA of the CDR3 is TGTGCCAGCAGTGAAGCGGGACTAGCATACTACGAGCAGTACTTC. Translated, it gives CASSEAGLAYYEQYF. The chain is built from TRBV6-1 and TRBJ2-7, with 9 bases that match TRBD2. Germline V gene lookup returns CDR1 MNHNS and CDR2 SASEGT. CDR3 size: 15 residues. Trimming removed 0 bases from V and 3 bases from J; junction bases left unmatched: 3.

This chain links TRBV27 with TRBJ1-2; D is perhaps TRBD1 (5 bases). Germline assignment: CDR1 MNHEY and CDR2 SMNVEV (reference sequence). The CDR3 has 14 amino acids. Deletions cut 3 bases from V and 5 bases from J, with 13 bases between. CDR3 sequence: CASSFGGRGYGYTF. DNA for the CDR3: TGTGCCAGCAGTTTTGGGGGAAGAGGGTATGGCTACACCTTC.

The chain joins TRBV5-5 to TRBJ1-4; D perhaps matches TRBD1 (5 bases). V was trimmed by 0 bases and J by 5 bases, leaving 11 bases between them. The CDR3 has 15 amino acids. From germline, CDR1 is SGHKS and CDR2 YYEKEE (reference sequence). The CDR3 loop reads CASSLASGGNEKLFF. The DNA of the CDR3 is TGTGCCAGCAGCTTGGCCTCGGGGGGGAATGAAAAACTGTTTTTT.

As concerns this clone: Other DNA variants within this sample encode the same CDR3. The rearrangement uses TRBV7-9 and TRBJ2-1; possible D gene TRBD1, 5 bases. The CDR3 runs 15 residues. CDR1 and CDR2 (germline): SEHNR, FQNEAQ (reference sequence). Deletions cut 1 base from V and 1 base from J, with 8 bases between. CDR3: CASSLGRVSYNEQFF. CDR3 DNA sequence: TGTGCCAGCAGCTTAGGCAGGGTTTCCTACAATGAGCAGTTCTTC.

J is TRBJ2-7 and V is TRBV7-6, with 9 bases fitting TRBD1. Germline V gene sequence: CDR1 SGHVS, CDR2 FNYEAQ. There are 15 residues in the CDR3. J lost 5 bases, V lost 4 bases, and 9 bases had no gene match. CDR3 sequence: CASSWTGQGSNEQYF. For the CDR3, the DNA is TGTGCCAGCAGCTGGACGGGACAGGGTTCTAACGAGCAGTACTTC.

The V call is TRBV27, the J call TRBJ2-7; 11 positions agree with TRBD1. CDR3 size: 15 residues. The ends lost 4 bases at V and 2 bases at J; junction bases unmatched: 4. Germline values: CDR1 MNHEY, CDR2 SMNVEV (reference sequence). Here the CDR3 reads CASSSGTGGPYEQYF. The CDR3 DNA is TGTGCCAGCAGTTCGGGGACAGGGGGTCCCTACGAGCAGTACTTC.

The V call is TRBV13, the J call TRBJ2-2, with 11 bases lining up with TRBD2. CDR3 length: 14 amino acids. J lost 6 bases, V lost 3 bases, and 0 bases had no gene match. Germline assignment: CDR1 PRHDT and CDR2 FYEKMQ (reference sequence). The CDR3 nucleotides are TGTGCCAGCAGCTTGGGACTAGCGGCCGGGGAGCTGTTTTTT. Translating gives CASSLGLAAGELFF.